Following are 30 T cell receptor beta chains from one sample sequenced in a study of T cells in women clearing cervical HPV infection. The assay was immunoSEQ multiplex PCR, and TCRdb's table has in-frame clones only and misses some. This listing includes around 31,000 clones. The sequenced material came from blood buffy coat. The receptors originated from a woman aged 18 to 75 with a cervical HPV16 infection that either progressed to CIN3+ or cleared (not recorded which).

A note on this clone: The CDR3 goes on 3 residues after the read ends, and that part is filled in from the germline J gene. This chain connects TRBV9 to TRBJ2-5, with D unresolved. Trimming took 0 bases from V and 5 from J, leaving 5 bases between them. The V gene's germline CDR1 is SGDLS and CDR2 YYNGEE. The CDR3 has 12 residues. CDR3 loop: CASSVEGETQYF. The DNA read from the CDR3 is TGTGCCAGCAGCGTAGAGGGTGAGACC.

Note on this clone: Read data end 3 residues before the CDR3 end; the end is taken from the germline J gene. The chain carries TRBV6-2 or TRBV6-3 and TRBJ2-5; 9 bases line up with TRBD1. CDR3 length equals 14 residues. Germline V CDR1 and CDR2: MNHEY, SVGEGT. J gave up 4 bases and V 5 bases, and 5 bases lay outside the gene matches. The CDR3 bases that were read are TGTGCCAGCAGTGACCGACAGGGGGTAGAGACC. Its protein product is CASSDRQGVET. The entire CDR3 protein is CASSDRQGVETQYF.

In regard to this clone: Sequence at one end of the junction differs from germline and may be a read error. The missing CDR3 end, 3 residues past where the read stops, is filled in from the germline J gene. This CDR3 is also generated by other DNA sequences in the sample. The chain couples TRBV5-1 to TRBJ1-3; a possible D gene is TRBD1 (5 bases). This CDR3 has 13 residues. CDR1 and CDR2 from the germline V gene are SGHRS and YFSETQ. Partial CDR3 DNA: TGCGCCAGCAGCTTGGACGGGGGAAACACG. This codes for CASSLDGGNT. The whole CDR3 sequence reads CASSLDGGNTIYF.

In regard to this clone: The CDR3 goes on 3 residues after the read ends, and that part is filled in from the germline J gene. The chain combines TRBV18 with TRBJ2-1; 9 bases map to TRBD1. CDR3 size: 15 residues. The ends lost 6 bases at V and 5 bases at J; junction bases unmatched: 8. Per germline, CDR1 KGHSH and CDR2 LQKENI. CDR3 sequence reads: CASSQRDRAHNEQFF. CDR3 bases read: TGTGCCAGCTCGCAACGGGACAGGGCCCACAATGAG.

A note on this clone: The sequence runs out 3 residues before the end of the CDR3; the remainder is reconstructed from the germline J gene. This rearrangement joins TRBV7-3 to TRBJ1-1, with TRBD1 identical over 8 bases. CDR3 length: 13 amino acids. Germline trimming cut 5 bases from V and 4 bases from J; bases unmatched to any gene: 3. CDR1 and CDR2 from the germline V gene are SGHTA and FQGTGA. The DNA read from the CDR3 is TGTGCCAGCAGCCCAGGGGGCGGCACTGAA. Translation: CASSPGGGTE. Given in full, the CDR3 is CASSPGGGTEAFF.

Points on this clone: The read stops 3 residues short of the end of the CDR3; the missing end is completed from the germline J gene. The rearrangement uses TRBV7-6 and TRBJ1-4, with 8 bases aligning to TRBD1. The V gene end was trimmed by 4 bases and the J gene end by 5 bases; junction bases not matched to a gene: 9. Germline V gene lookup returns CDR1 SGHVS and CDR2 FNYEAQ. The CDR3 loop spans 16 amino acids. CDR3 DNA (partial): TGTGCCAGCAGCTCAAGGACAGGGAGGATAAATGAAAAA. This sequence encodes CASSSRTGRINEK. The entire CDR3 protein reads CASSSRTGRINEKLFF.

Concerning this clone itself: The read ends 3 residues before the CDR3 terminus; that terminus is restored from the germline J gene. This chain uses TRBV11-2 with TRBJ2-7, with 9 positions matching TRBD1. Germline V gene sequence: CDR1 SGHAT, CDR2 FQNNGV. With 3 bases clipped from V and 4 bases from J, the junction kept 7 bases outside the gene matches. This CDR3 spans 15 amino acids. The CDR3 DNA, read in part, is TGTGCCAGCAGCTTCGGGACAGGGTATTTATACGAG. Protein product: CASSFGTGYLYE. The whole CDR3 is CASSFGTGYLYEQYF.

A note on this clone: The CDR3 end falls 3 residues outside the read, so it is completed with the germline J gene. The V and J genes are TRBV2 and TRBJ2-2, with D possibly TRBD1 on 6 matching bases. CDR3 length: 18 amino acids. Trimming removed 2 bases at V and 3 bases at J, with 19 bases between. The germline gives CDR1 SNHLY, CDR2 FYNNEI. The CDR3 spells CASSEIVQGSEDTGELFF. The part of the CDR3 DNA that was read is TGTGCCAGCAGTGAAATCGTACAGGGTTCCGAAGACACCGGGGAG. The full variable domain, completed using reference TRBV2 and TRBJ2-2, is EPEVTQTPSHQVTQMGQEVILRCVPISNHLYFYWYRQILGQKVEFLVSFYNNEISEKSEIFDDQFSVERPDGSNFTLKIRSTKLEDSAMYFCASSEIVQGSEDTGELFFGEGSRLTVL.

About this clone: Read sequence stops 3 residues before the CDR3 end, and the germline J gene provides the missing end. The chain employs TRBV18 and TRBJ2-5, with D tentatively TRBD2 (6 bases). In germline, CDR1 is KGHSH, CDR2 LQKENI. The length of the CDR3 is 17 residues. V gave up 8 bases and J gave up 3 bases, with 25 bases separating them. CDR3 bases read: TGTGCCAGCCCCCCAGTTCACCGCGCGGGGTTGAAAGAGACC. Translated: CASPPVHRAGLKET. The complete CDR3 protein is CASPPVHRAGLKETQYF. Looking up the rest from reference TRBV18 and TRBJ2-5 gives the full variable domain: NAGVMQNPRHLVRRRGQEARLRCSPMKGHSHVYWYRQLPEEGLKFMVYLQKENIIDESGMPKERFSAEFPKEGPSILRIQQVVRGDSAAYFCASPPVHRAGLKETQYFGPGTRLLVL.

Comments on this clone: The read comes to an end 3 residues before the CDR3 does, leaving the germline J gene to fill in the end. This sequence joins TRBV29-1 and TRBJ2-4; D is perhaps TRBD1 (6 bases). This CDR3 contains 17 residues. V dropped 7 bases and J dropped 0 bases, with 22 bases sitting between them. Germline CDR1 reads SQVTM; CDR2 reads ANQGSEA. CDR3 bases read: TGCAGCGCTCCAAGACAGGCTTCTACTCTAGCCAAAAACATT. Translated, it gives CSAPRQASTLAKNI. The entire CDR3 sequence reads CSAPRQASTLAKNIQYF.

On this clone itself: The sequence runs out 3 residues before the end of the CDR3; the remainder is reconstructed from the germline J gene. The chain links TRBV11-2 to TRBJ1-1, with unresolved D. The V gene's germline CDR1 is SGHAT and CDR2 FQNNGV. With 4 bases removed from V and 7 bases from J, the gap between germline ends came to 13 bases. This CDR3 contains 13 residues. The CDR3 bases that were read are TGTGCCAGCAGCTCAGATCGAACCGGTGAA. Amino acids: CASSSDRTGE. The CDR3 in full is CASSSDRTGEAFF.

As concerns this clone: The read stops 3 residues short of the end of the CDR3; the missing end is completed from the germline J gene. The V call is TRBV7-8, the J call TRBJ1-1, with a possible D match to TRBD1 (6 bases). Germline V gene lookup returns CDR1 SGHVS and CDR2 FQNEAQ. The CDR3 loop spans 14 amino acids. With 5 bases removed from V and 2 bases from J, the gap between germline ends came to 12 bases. Incomplete CDR3 DNA: TGTGCCAGCAGCCCCTGGACAGTCAACACTGAA. Residues: CASSPWTVNTE. The complete CDR3 sequence is CASSPWTVNTEAFF.

With regard to this clone: Coverage ceases 3 residues before the CDR3 finishes, and the germline J gene fills in the end. This chain links TRBV30 with TRBJ1-1; D remains ambiguous. CDR3 length: 13 residues. Trimming removed 8 bases at V and 0 bases at J, with 13 bases between. Germline CDR1 and CDR2: GTSNPN and SVGIG (reference sequence). CDR3 sequence: CARTRQMNTEAFF. Partial CDR3 DNA: TGTGCCCGGACTAGGCAGATGAACACTGAA.

Notes on this clone: The sequenced fragment ends 3 residues before the CDR3 boundary, so the rest is inferred from the germline J gene. The rearrangement uses TRBV6-1 and TRBJ2-1, with TRBD1 identical over 9 bases. J gave up 7 bases and V 3 bases, and 7 bases lay outside the gene matches. Looked up from germline, CDR1 is MNHNS and CDR2 is SASEGT. This CDR3 is 15 amino acids long. Partial CDR3 DNA: TGTGCCAGCAGTGACACCGGGACAGGGCGAAATGAG. Its protein is CASSDTGTGRNE. From start to end, the CDR3 is CASSDTGTGRNEQFF.

As concerns this clone: Read data end 3 residues before the CDR3 end; the end is taken from the germline J gene. The V call is TRBV11-2, the J call TRBJ2-3; 7 nucleotides line up with TRBD1. This CDR3 region has 13 residues. Germline lookup yields CDR1 SGHAT and CDR2 FQNNGV. CDR3 residues: CASSPLGQGAQYF. The sequenced part of the CDR3 DNA is TGTGCCAGCAGCCCCTTAGGTCAGGGGGCG.

As for this clone: The sequence runs out 3 residues before the end of the CDR3; the remainder is reconstructed from the germline J gene. The chain uses TRBV29-1 and TRBJ1-1; D not resolved. Looked up from germline, CDR1 is SQVTM and CDR2 is ANQGSEA. This CDR3 has 11 residues. The covered CDR3 bases are TGCAGCGTTGAAATTGCAGGCACA. Translating gives CSVEIAGT. The whole CDR3 region reads CSVEIAGTAFF.

Incomplete CDR3 DNA: TGTGCCTGGAGTGTAGTGACAGGGAGGTCCGGTGGC. As protein: CAWSVVTGRSGG. The CDR3 in full is CAWSVVTGRSGGYTF. This chain connects TRBV30 to TRBJ1-2; 7 nucleotides match TRBD1. Read coverage stops 3 residues before the CDR3 terminus; the germline J gene supplies the remainder. Trimming at V came to 0 bases and at J to 7 bases, leaving 11 bases not matched to a gene. The CDR3 has 15 residues. CDR1 and CDR2 (germline): GTSNPN, SVGIG (reference sequence). The variable domain in full, completed from reference TRBV30 and TRBJ1-2, reads SQTIHQWPATLVQPVGSPLSLECTVEGTSNPNLYWYRQAAGRGLQLLFYSVGIGQISSEVPQNLSASRPQDRQFILSSKKLLLSDSGFYLCAWSVVTGRSGGYTFGSGTRLTVV.

Worth noting for this clone: The missing CDR3 end, 3 residues past where the read stops, is filled in from the germline J gene. The chain has TRBV6-1 and TRBJ1-1; D uncertain. The CDR3 covers 15 residues. Trimming took off 2 bases at V and 1 base at J, with 11 bases between the two ends. Looked up from germline, CDR1 is MNHNS and CDR2 is SASEGT. The covered CDR3 bases are TGTGCCAGCAGTGAACAGGTTACGTGGAACACTGAA. This codes for CASSEQVTWNTE. In full, the CDR3 reads CASSEQVTWNTEAFF.

CDR3 in amino acids: CASSLTTGVNTGELFF. The CDR3 bases that were read are TGCGCCAGCAGCTTAACTACAGGGGTCAACACCGGGGAG. The V and J genes are TRBV5-1 and TRBJ2-2; 7 positions agree with TRBD1. The read is 3 residues too short to cover the CDR3 end, so that end is filled in from the germline J gene. Germline-derived CDR1 and CDR2 are SGHRS and YFSETQ. The CDR3 totals 16 residues. J gave up 2 bases and V 2 bases, and 6 bases lay outside the gene matches. The whole variable domain, filled in from reference TRBV5-1 and TRBJ2-2, reads KAGVTQTPRYLIKTRGQQVTLSCSPISGHRSVSWYQQTPGQGLQFLFEYFSETQRNKGNFPGRFSGRQFSNSRSEMNVSTLELGDSALYLCASSLTTGVNTGELFFGEGSRLTVL.

The CDR3 loop is CASSLVQAYEQYF. Partial CDR3 DNA: TGTGCCAGCAGCTTAGTTCAGGCCTACGAG. This chain joins TRBV7-8 and TRBJ2-7; D is unresolved. The read gets to within 3 residues of the CDR3 end, and the germline J gene fills in the rest. Trimming shortened V by 1 base and J by 2 bases, and 6 bases separated the two germline ends. Germline values: CDR1 SGHVS, CDR2 FQNEAQ. CDR3 length: 13 residues.

Points on this clone: The sequence runs out 3 residues before the end of the CDR3; the remainder is reconstructed from the germline J gene. This sequence joins TRBV6-1 and TRBJ2-3, with 8 bases aligning to TRBD2. CDR1 MNHNS and CDR2 SASEGT come from the germline V gene. The CDR3 extends over 15 amino acids. The CDR3 bases that were read are TGTGCCAGCAGTGATAGCGGGACCTATCAAGAGACG. It yields the protein CASSDSGTYQET. The whole CDR3 sequence is CASSDSGTYQETQYF.

About this clone: The read ends 3 residues before the CDR3 terminus; that terminus is restored from the germline J gene. The J gene is TRBJ2-7, the V gene TRBV11-2, with 8 bases fitting TRBD1. This CDR3 spans 14 amino acids. Trimming took 4 bases from V and 2 from J; bases not matched to a gene: 4. The germline V gene encodes CDR1 SGHAT and CDR2 FQNNGV. Here the CDR3 reads CASSSDRVPYEQYF. CDR3 DNA, as far as it was read: TGTGCCAGCAGCTCGGACAGGGTCCCCTACGAG.

As regards this clone: The missing CDR3 end, 3 residues past where the read stops, is filled in from the germline J gene. This rearrangement joins TRBV20-1 to TRBJ2-6, with TRBD2 identical over 9 bases. Germline V gene sequence: CDR1 DFQATT, CDR2 SNEGSKA (reference sequence). V dropped 3 bases and J dropped 0; count of bases not matched to a gene: 9. The CDR3 length is 18 residues. This CDR3 reads CSARVSSGVSSGANVLTF. The covered CDR3 bases are TGCAGTGCTAGGGTTTCTAGCGGGGTTAGCTCTGGGGCCAACGTC.

Details on this clone: From the germline J gene comes the end of the CDR3, since the read stops 3 residues before it. The V and J genes are TRBV2 and TRBJ1-5; D possibly corresponds to TRBD1 (6 bases). There are 15 residues in the CDR3. Germline loops: CDR1 SNHLY, CDR2 FYNNEI. Trimming removed 8 bases at V and 7 bases at J, with 21 bases between. CDR3 sequence: CASVAFETGVQPQHF. CDR3 bases read: TGTGCCAGCGTAGCCTTTGAGACAGGAGTGCAGCCC.

With respect to this clone: Coverage ceases 3 residues before the CDR3 finishes, and the germline J gene fills in the end. The chain employs TRBV10-3 and TRBJ1-2, with a possible D match to TRBD1 (5 bases). Germline V gene data show CDR1 as ENHRY and CDR2 as SYGVKD. The CDR3 is made up of 12 amino acids. Trimming took 8 bases from V and 5 from J, leaving 12 bases between them. The CDR3 DNA, read in part, is TGTGCCATCTCCCCGGGGGGTTATGGC. Encoded protein: CAISPGGYG. The full CDR3 is CAISPGGYGYTF.

On this clone: The CDR3 extends 3 residues past the end of the read, so its final part is completed from the germline J gene. The genes are TRBV2 and TRBJ2-5, with 8 bases identical to TRBD2. The length of the CDR3 is 14 residues. Germline-derived CDR1 and CDR2 are SNHLY and FYNNEI. V lost 6 bases and J lost 2; bases outside the gene matches: 5. The DNA read from the CDR3 is TGTGCCAGCAGATTTAGCGGGGTTCAAGAGACC. Protein product: CASRFSGVQET. In full, the CDR3 is CASRFSGVQETQYF.

Comments on this clone: The read falls 3 residues short of the CDR3 end, and the missing part is taken from the germline J gene. The chain joins TRBV14 to TRBJ2-1; D gene unclear. The CDR3 loop spans 13 amino acids. CDR1 and CDR2 (germline): SGHDN, FVKESK. Trimming stripped 4 bases from V and 4 bases from J, with 8 bases between. CDR3 amino acids: CASSLQVYNEQFF. The CDR3 bases that were read are TGTGCCAGCAGCCTTCAGGTATACAATGAG.

Turning to this clone: Germline is not matched at one junction end, which may reflect a read error. Read coverage stops 3 residues before the CDR3 terminus; the germline J gene supplies the remainder. At the DNA level, this CDR3 is encoded by other sequences in the same sample as well. The chain is built from TRBV5-1 and TRBJ1-3; perhaps TRBD1 as D (5 bases). The germline V gene encodes CDR1 SGHRS and CDR2 YFSETQ. The CDR3 is made up of 13 amino acids. Incomplete CDR3 DNA: TGCGCCAGTACTCAGGGATCTGGAAACACA. It encodes CASTQGSGNT. The full CDR3 protein reads CASTQGSGNTIYF.

In regard to this clone: The observed sequence ends 3 residues before the CDR3 terminus, with the missing tail filled in from the germline J gene. The V call is TRBV7-8, the J call TRBJ2-5; TRBD2 aligns across 8 bases. The CDR3 is made up of 15 amino acids. CDR1 is SGHVS, CDR2 FQNEAQ, per germline. Trimming cost V 1 base and J 4 bases; bases outside gene matches: 5. CDR3 sequence reads: CASSLGGLAGETQYF. The part of the CDR3 DNA that was read is TGTGCCAGCAGCTTAGGCGGCCTAGCGGGAGAGACC.

To note about this clone: Read sequence stops 3 residues before the CDR3 end, and the germline J gene provides the missing end. This chain links TRBV18 with TRBJ2-5; 11 bases match TRBD2. Germline loops: CDR1 KGHSH, CDR2 LQKENI. This CDR3 spans 18 amino acids. Trimming took 1 base from V and 2 from J; bases not matched to a gene: 9. CDR3 DNA (partial): TGTGCCAGCTCACCACGGATAGCGGGGGGGCCGGGGCAAGAGACC. It specifies CASSPRIAGGPGQET. In full, the CDR3 is CASSPRIAGGPGQETQYF. The whole variable domain, filled in from reference TRBV18 and TRBJ2-5, reads NAGVMQNPRHLVRRRGQEARLRCSPMKGHSHVYWYRQLPEEGLKFMVYLQKENIIDESGMPKERFSAEFPKEGPSILRIQQVVRGDSAAYFCASSPRIAGGPGQETQYFGPGTRLLVL.